The source of this T cell receptor (beta chain) is a study of blood T cell repertoires in COVID-19. The data were produced by immunoSEQ multiplex PCR, yet TCRdb's version contains in-frame clones alone and is incomplete. There are about 350,000 clones in the sample; around 90% occur only once, and around 9.9% lies in the top ten. From germline, CDR1 is SGHVS and CDR2 FQNEAQ. The V segment lost 6 bases and the J segment 1 base; nucleotides outside the gene matches: 11. The CDR3 has 16 residues. The sample consisted of peripheral blood. The genes are TRBV7-8 and TRBJ1-1; 7 nucleotides match TRBD1. This clonotype originated in a man in his thirties or forties with COVID-19, enrolled during active disease. As DNA, the CDR3 is TGTGCCAGCAGTTTGGGAGCCGGGACAGCGAACACTGAAGCTTTCTTT. Protein sequence: CASSLGAGTANTEAFF.